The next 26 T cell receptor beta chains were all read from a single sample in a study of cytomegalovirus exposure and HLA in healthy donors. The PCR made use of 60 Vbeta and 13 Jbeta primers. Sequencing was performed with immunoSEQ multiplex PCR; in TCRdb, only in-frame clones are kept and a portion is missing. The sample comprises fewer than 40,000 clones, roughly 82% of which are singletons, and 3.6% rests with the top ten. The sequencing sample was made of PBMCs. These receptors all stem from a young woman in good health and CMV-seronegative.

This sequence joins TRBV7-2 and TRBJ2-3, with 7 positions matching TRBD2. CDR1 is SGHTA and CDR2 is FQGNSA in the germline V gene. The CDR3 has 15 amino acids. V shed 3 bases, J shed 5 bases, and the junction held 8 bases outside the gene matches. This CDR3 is CASSLLGGGLDTQYF. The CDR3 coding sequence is TGTGCCAGCAGCTTGCTCGGGGGAGGGTTAGATACGCAGTATTTT. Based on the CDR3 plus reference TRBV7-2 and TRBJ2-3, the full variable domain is GAGVSQSPSNKVTEKGKDVELRCDPISGHTALYWYRQSLGQGLEFLIYFQGNSAPDKSGLPSDRFSAERTGGSVSTLTIQRTQQEDSAVYLCASSLLGGGLDTQYFGPGTRLTVL.

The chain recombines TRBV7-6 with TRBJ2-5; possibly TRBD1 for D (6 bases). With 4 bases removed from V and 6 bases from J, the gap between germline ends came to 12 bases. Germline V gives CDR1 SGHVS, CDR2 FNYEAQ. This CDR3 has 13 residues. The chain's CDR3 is CASSSYRVKTQYF. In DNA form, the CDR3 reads TGTGCCAGCAGCTCTTACAGGGTTAAGACCCAGTACTTC.

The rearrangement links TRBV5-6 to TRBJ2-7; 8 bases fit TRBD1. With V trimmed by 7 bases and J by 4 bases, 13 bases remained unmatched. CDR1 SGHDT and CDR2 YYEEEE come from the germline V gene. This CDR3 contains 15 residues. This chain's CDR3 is CASGSSPDRAYEQYF. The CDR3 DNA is TGTGCCAGCGGCTCATCACCGGACAGGGCTTACGAGCAGTACTTC.

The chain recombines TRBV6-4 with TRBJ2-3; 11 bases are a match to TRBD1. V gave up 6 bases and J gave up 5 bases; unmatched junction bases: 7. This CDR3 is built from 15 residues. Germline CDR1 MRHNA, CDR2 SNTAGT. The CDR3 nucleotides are TGTGCCAGCAGCCTTGGACAGGGGGCCATAGATACGCAGTATTTT. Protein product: CASSLGQGAIDTQYF.

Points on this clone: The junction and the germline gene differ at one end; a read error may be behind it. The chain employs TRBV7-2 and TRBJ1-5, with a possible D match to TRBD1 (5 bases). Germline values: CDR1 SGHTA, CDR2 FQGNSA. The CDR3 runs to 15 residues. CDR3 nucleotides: TGTGCCAGCAACTTTGGGGCAGGGCTAAATCAGCCCCAGAATTTT. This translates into CASNFGAGLNQPQNF.

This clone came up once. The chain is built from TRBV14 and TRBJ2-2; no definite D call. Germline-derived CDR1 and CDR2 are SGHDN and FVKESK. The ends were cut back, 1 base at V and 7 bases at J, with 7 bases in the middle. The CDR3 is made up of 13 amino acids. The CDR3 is CASSQVAIGELFF. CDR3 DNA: TGTGCCAGCAGCCAAGTAGCAATCGGGGAGCTGTTTTTT.

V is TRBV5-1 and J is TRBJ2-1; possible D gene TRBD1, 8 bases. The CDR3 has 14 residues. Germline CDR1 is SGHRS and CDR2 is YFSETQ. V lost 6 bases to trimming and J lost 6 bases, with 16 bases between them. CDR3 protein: CASMGGQGANEQFF. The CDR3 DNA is TGCGCCAGCATGGGGGGGCAGGGGGCCAATGAGCAGTTCTTC.

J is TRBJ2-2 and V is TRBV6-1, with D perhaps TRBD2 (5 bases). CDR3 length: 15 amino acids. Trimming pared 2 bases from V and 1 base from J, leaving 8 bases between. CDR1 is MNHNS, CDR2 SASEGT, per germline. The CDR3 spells CASSESAGNTGELFF. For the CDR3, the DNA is TGTGCCAGCAGTGAATCGGCGGGGAACACCGGGGAGCTGTTTTTT.

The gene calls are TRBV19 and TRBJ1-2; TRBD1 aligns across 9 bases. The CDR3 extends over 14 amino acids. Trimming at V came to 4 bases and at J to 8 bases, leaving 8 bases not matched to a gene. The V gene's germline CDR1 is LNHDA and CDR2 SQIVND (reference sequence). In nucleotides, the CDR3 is TGTGCCAGTAGTACCTCCGGGACAGGGAGCGGCTACACCTTC. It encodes CASSTSGTGSGYTF.

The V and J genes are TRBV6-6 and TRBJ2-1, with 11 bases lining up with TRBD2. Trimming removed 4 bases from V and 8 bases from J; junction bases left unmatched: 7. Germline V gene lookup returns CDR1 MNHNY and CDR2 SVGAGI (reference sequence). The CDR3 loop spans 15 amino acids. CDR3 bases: TGTGCCAGCAGTTTACGGACTAGCGGGCTCTATGAGCAGTTCTTC. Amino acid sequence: CASSLRTSGLYEQFF.

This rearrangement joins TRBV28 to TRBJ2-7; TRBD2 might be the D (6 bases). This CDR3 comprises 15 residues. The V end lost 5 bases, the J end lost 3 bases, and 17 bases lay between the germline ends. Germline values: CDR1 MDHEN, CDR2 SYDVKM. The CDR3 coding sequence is TGTGCCAGCAGTGGCTTTGGAGGGAGCTACTACGAGCAGTACTTC. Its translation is CASSGFGGSYYEQYF.

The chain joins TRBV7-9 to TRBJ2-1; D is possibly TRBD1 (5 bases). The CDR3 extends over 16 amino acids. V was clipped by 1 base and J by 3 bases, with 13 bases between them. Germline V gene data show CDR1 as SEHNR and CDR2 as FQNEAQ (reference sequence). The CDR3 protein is CASSLGRRVGYNEQFF. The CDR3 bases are TGTGCCAGCAGCTTAGGTCGCAGGGTAGGCTACAATGAGCAGTTCTTC.

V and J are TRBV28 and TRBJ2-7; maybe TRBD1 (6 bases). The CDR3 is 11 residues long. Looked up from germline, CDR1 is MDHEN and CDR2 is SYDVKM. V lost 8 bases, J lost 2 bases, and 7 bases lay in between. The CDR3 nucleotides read TGTGCCAGCGAGGGGGCCTACGAGCAGTACTTC. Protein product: CASEGAYEQYF. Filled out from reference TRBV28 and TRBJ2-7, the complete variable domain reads DVKVTQSSRYLVKRTGEKVFLECVQDMDHENMFWYRQDPGLGLRLIYFSYDVKMKEKGDIPEGYSVSREKKERFSLILESASTNQTSMYLCASEGAYEQYFGPGTRLTVT.

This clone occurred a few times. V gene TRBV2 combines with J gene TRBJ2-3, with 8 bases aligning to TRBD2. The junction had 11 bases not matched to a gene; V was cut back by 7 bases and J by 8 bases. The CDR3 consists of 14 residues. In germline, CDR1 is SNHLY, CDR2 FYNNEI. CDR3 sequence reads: CASIFGTSTPTQYF. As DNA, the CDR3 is TGTGCCAGCATTTTCGGGACTAGTACCCCTACGCAGTATTTT. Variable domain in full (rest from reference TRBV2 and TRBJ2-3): EPEVTQTPSHQVTQMGQEVILRCVPISNHLYFYWYRQILGQKVEFLVSFYNNEISEKSEIFDDQFSVERPDGSNFTLKIRSTKLEDSAMYFCASIFGTSTPTQYFGPGTRLTVL.

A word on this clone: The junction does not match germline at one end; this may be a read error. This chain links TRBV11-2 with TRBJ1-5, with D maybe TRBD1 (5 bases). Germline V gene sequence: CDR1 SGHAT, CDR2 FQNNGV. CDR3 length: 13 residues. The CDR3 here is CASSLDRGQPQNF. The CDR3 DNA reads TGTGCCAGCAGCTTAGATAGGGGTCAGCCCCAGAATTTT.

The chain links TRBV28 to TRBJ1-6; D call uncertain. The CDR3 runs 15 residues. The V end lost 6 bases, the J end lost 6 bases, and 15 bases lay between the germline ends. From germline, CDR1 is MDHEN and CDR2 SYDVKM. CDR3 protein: CASRVPSGTNSPLHF. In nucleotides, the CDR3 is TGTGCCAGCAGAGTCCCGTCGGGAACTAATTCACCCCTCCACTTT.

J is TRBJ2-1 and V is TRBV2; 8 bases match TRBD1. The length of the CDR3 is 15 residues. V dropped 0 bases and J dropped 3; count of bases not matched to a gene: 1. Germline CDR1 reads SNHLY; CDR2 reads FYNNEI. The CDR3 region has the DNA TGTGCCAGCAGTGAAGCTACAGGGGGCTACAATGAGCAGTTCTTC. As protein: CASSEATGGYNEQFF.

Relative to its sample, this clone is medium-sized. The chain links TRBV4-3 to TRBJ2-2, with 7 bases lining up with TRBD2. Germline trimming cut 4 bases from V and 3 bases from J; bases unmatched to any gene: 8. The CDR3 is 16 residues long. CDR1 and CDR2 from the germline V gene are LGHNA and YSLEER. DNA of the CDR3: TGCGCCAGCAGCCCATACCTGGGGGGGGACACCGGGGAGCTGTTTTTT. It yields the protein CASSPYLGGDTGELFF.

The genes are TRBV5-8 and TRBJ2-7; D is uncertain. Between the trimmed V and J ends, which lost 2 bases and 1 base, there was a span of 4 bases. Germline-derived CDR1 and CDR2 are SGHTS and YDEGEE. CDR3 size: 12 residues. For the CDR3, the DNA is TGTGCCAGCAGCTTTCTGTCCTACGAGCAGTACTTC. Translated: CASSFLSYEQYF.

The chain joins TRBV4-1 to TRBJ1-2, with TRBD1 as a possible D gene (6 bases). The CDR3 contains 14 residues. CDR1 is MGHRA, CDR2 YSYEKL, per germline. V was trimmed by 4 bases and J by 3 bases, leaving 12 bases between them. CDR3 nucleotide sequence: TGCGCCAGCAGCCTAAGTCAGGGGTACTATGGCTACACCTTC. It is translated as CASSLSQGYYGYTF.

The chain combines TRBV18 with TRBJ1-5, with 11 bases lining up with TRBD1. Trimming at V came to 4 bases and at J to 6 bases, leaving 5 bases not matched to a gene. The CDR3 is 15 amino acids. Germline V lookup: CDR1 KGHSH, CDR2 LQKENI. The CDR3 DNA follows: TGTGCCAGCTCACTAACGGGACAGGGGGTTCAGCCCCAGCATTTT. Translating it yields CASSLTGQGVQPQHF.

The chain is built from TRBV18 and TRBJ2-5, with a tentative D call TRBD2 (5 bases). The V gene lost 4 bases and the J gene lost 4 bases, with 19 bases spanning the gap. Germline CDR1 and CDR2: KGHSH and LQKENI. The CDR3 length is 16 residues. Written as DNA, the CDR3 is TGTGCCAGCTCACAGTTCCGGACTTCGGAGGCAGAGACCCAGTACTTC. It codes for CASSQFRTSEAETQYF.

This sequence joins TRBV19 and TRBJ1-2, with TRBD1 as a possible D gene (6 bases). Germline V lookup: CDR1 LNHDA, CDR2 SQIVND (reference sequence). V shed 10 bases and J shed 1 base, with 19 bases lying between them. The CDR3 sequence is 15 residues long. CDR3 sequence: CATYPGQLHNYGYTF. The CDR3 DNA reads TGTGCCACCTATCCAGGACAGCTTCATAACTATGGCTACACCTTC.

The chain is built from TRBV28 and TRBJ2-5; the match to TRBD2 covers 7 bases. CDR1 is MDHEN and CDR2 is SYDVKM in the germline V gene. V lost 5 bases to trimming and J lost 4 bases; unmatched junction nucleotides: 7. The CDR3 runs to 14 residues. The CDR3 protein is CASSPGLGAETQYF. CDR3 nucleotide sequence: TGTGCCAGCAGTCCCGGACTAGGGGCAGAGACCCAGTACTTC.

The CDR3 loop reads CASSLVGDYEQYF. The DNA of the CDR3 is TGTGCCAGCAGCTTAGTAGGGGACTACGAGCAGTACTTC. The chain is built from TRBV7-9 and TRBJ2-7, with TRBD1 as a possible D gene (5 bases). The germline gives CDR1 SEHNR, CDR2 FQNEAQ (reference sequence). V lost 1 base and J 3 bases, leaving 7 bases between the germline ends. CDR3 length: 13 amino acids.

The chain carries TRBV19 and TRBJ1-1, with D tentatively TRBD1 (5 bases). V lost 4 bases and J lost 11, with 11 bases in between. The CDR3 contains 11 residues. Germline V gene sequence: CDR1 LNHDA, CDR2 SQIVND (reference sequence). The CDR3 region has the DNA TGTGCCAGTAGTAACGGGGGTAGGGCTTTCTTT. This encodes CASSNGGRAFF.